The rows below give T cell receptor beta chains drawn from one sample of a study of prognosis after radiotherapy for stage I lung cancer. From the multiplex PCR reads, TCRdb called clonotypes with MiXCR, one entry per CDR3 protein. Among roughly 14,000 distinct CDR3 sequences listed, 50% to 65% were seen once. The input for sequencing was PBMCs, taken before or after stereotactic body radiation therapy (not recorded which). These receptors were collected from a donor aged 50 or older with non-small cell lung cancer. Each CDR3 is given with its conserved first and last residue. The D gene is left open where the match is weak. Size is omitted from some rows. Given values are once, few, many or a class for expanded clones.

medium-sized	.	14	TRBV11-2	TRBJ2-5	CASSLESDQETQYF	TGTGCCAGCAGCTTAGAGTCGGATCAAGAGACCCAGTACTTC
.	.	14	TRBV5-1	TRBJ2-7	CASSGGCAVREQYF	TGCGCCAGTAGCGGCGGATGTGCGGTCAGGGAGCAGTACTTC
medium-sized	TRBD2	14	TRBV12-3/TRBV12-4	TRBJ2-3	CASREREGPHTQYF	TGTGCCAGCAGGGAGCGGGAGGGCCCACATACGCAGTATTTT
many	.	17	TRBV3-1	TRBJ2-1	CASSQASREGLYNEQFF	TGTGCCAGCAGCCAAGCTTCTCGGGAAGGTCTCTACAATGAGCAGTTCTTC
.	TRBD1	16	TRBV28	TRBJ1-5	CASNSGGFVGNQPQHF	TGTGCCAGCAACTCAGGGGGCTTTGTTGGCAATCAGCCCCAGCATTTT
medium-sized	TRBD2	16	TRBV9	TRBJ2-1	CASSVAGLAGVGEQFF	TGTGCCAGCAGCGTAGCAGGACTAGCGGGAGTTGGTGAGCAGTTCTTC
medium-sized	.	13	TRBV11-2	TRBJ1-2	CASSASPGYGYTF	TGTGCCAGCAGCGCGAGCCCAGGCTATGGCTACACCTTC
.	TRBD2	16	TRBV6-2/TRBV6-3	TRBJ2-1	CASIRRAREINNEQFF	TGTGCCAGCATCCGTCGTGCGCGGGAGATAAATAATGAGCAGTTCTTC
few	.	15	TRBV19	TRBJ1-6	CASSSSGAGNSPLHF	TGTGCCAGTAGTTCTTCAGGGGCGGGTAATTCACCCCTCCACTTT
.	.	13	TRBV2	TRBJ2-5	CASSVSFQETQYF	TGTGCCAGCAGCGTAAGCTTCCAAGAGACCCAGTACTTC
.	.	18	TRBV11-3	TRBJ2-1	CASNPYEKGFGSYNEQFF	TGTGCCAGCAACCCATATGAAAAAGGGTTCGGTAGTTACAATGAGCAGTTCTTC
medium-sized	TRBD1	18	TRBV28	TRBJ2-7	CASRRGRPGGQGLYEQYF	TGTGCCAGCAGAAGGGGACGGCCCGGGGGACAGGGCCTCTACGAGCAGTACTTC
many	.	14	TRBV20-1	TRBJ1-5	CSAFDGGAGQPQHF	TGCAGTGCTTTCGACGGGGGGGCTGGGCAGCCCCAGCATTTT
many	.	15	TRBV6-2/TRBV6-3	TRBJ2-5	CASSYSTGVGETQYF	TGTGCCAGCAGTTACTCGACGGGAGTGGGGGAGACCCAGTACTTC
many	.	13	TRBV6-2/TRBV6-3	TRBJ1-5	CASSYDSDQPQHF	TGTGCCAGCAGTTATGACTCGGATCAGCCCCAGCATTTT
many	.	17	TRBV6-2/TRBV6-3	TRBJ2-6	CASSYRGLGPGANVLTF	TGTGCCAGCAGTTACCGGGGGCTGGGCCCTGGGGCCAACGTCCTGACTTTC
medium-sized	.	16	TRBV28	TRBJ2-6	CASRLLQGGGANVLTF	TGTGCCAGCAGGCTACTACAGGGAGGTGGGGCCAACGTCCTGACTTTC
medium-sized	.	15	TRBV9	TRBJ2-3	CASSPRHLSTDTQYF	TGTGCCAGCAGCCCCAGGCACCTTAGCACAGATACGCAGTATTTT
.	.	12	TRBV11-2	TRBJ2-7	CASSSQNYEQYF	TGTGCCAGCAGCTCCCAGAACTACGAGCAGTACTTC
.	.	14	TRBV6-2/TRBV6-3	TRBJ2-7	CARTPSAIIYEQYF	TGTGCCAGAACCCCCTCAGCAATTATCTACGAGCAGTACTTC
many	TRBD1	13	TRBV29-1	TRBJ1-4	CSVESRDREKLFF	TGCAGCGTTGAATCTCGGGACAGGGAAAAACTGTTTTTT
.	TRBD2	14	TRBV11-2	TRBJ2-7	CASSSLAGTYEQYF	TGTGCCAGCAGCTCACTAGCGGGGACCTACGAGCAGTACTTC
many	.	13	TRBV24-1	TRBJ2-5	CATSQRSVETQYF	TGTGCCACCAGCCAACGAAGTGTAGAGACCCAGTACTTC
medium-sized	TRBD2	16	TRBV27	TRBJ2-7	CASSSSGTSGSYEQYF	TGTGCCAGCAGTTCCTCAGGGACTAGCGGGAGCTACGAGCAGTACTTC
many	.	15	TRBV7-3	TRBJ2-4	CASSLTGGGKNIQYF	TGTGCCAGCAGCTTAACGGGAGGGGGCAAAAACATTCAGTACTTC
medium-sized	TRBD2	16	TRBV11-2	TRBJ2-1	CASRTLGGRQFNEQFF	TGTGCCAGCAGGACTCTGGGAGGGCGCCAGTTTAATGAGCAGTTCTTC
medium-sized	.	12	TRBV11-2	TRBJ2-3	CASSLDFYTQYF	TGTGCCAGCAGCTTAGATTTTTATACGCAGTATTTT
few	TRBD1	12	TRBV9	TRBJ1-1	CASKGANTEAFF	TGTGCCAGCAAGGGGGCGAACACTGAAGCTTTCTTT
medium-sized	.	15	TRBV4-3	TRBJ1-3	CASSQERFPGNTIYF	TGCGCCAGCAGCCAAGAGAGGTTTCCTGGAAACACCATATATTTT
large	TRBD2	17	TRBV11-2	TRBJ2-2	CASNGLAGGLNTGELFF	TGTGCCAGCAACGGACTAGCGGGAGGGTTAAACACCGGGGAGCTGTTTTTT
medium-sized	.	15	TRBV4-3	TRBJ2-7	CASNYTGTPPYEQYF	TGCGCCAGCAACTACACCGGGACTCCCCCTTACGAGCAGTACTTC
medium-sized	.	15	TRBV28	TRBJ2-7	CASSQNPVSASEKFF	TGTGCCAGCAGCCAAAACCCCGTTAGCGCTAGCGAGAAGTTTTTC
.	TRBD1	14	TRBV6-2/TRBV6-3	TRBJ1-1	CASSLQGGITEAFF	TGTGCCAGCAGTTTACAGGGGGGTATCACTGAAGCTTTCTTT
.	.	14	TRBV28	TRBJ2-2	CASGGHTCTGELFF	TGTGCCAGCGGGGGACATACGTGTACCGGGGAGCTGTTTTTT
.	.	14	TRBV7-2	TRBJ2-5	CASSTGTLGETQYF	TGTGCCAGCAGCACCGGGACCTTGGGGGAGACCCAGTACTTC
.	TRBD1	16	TRBV12-3/TRBV12-4	TRBJ2-2	CASSPPTGGRAGELFF	TGTGCCAGCAGTCCACCGACAGGGGGAAGGGCCGGGGAGCTGTTTTTT
.	.	15	TRBV27	TRBJ2-7	CASSLSAQVLDEQYF	TGTGCCAGCAGTTTATCGGCCCAGGTACTAGACGAGCAGTACTTC
.	.	16	TRBV11-3	TRBJ2-2	CASSLGAVASTGELFF	TGTGCCAGCAGTCTTGGGGCGGTAGCGAGCACCGGGGAGCTGTTTTTT